Presented here are 3 T cell receptor beta chains from one specimen sequenced in a study of cytomegalovirus exposure and HLA in healthy donors. 60 Vbeta and 13 Jbeta primers were used in PCR. Sequencing used immunoSEQ multiplex PCR; TCRdb keeps in-frame clones, though not all of them. Of more than 85,000 clones listed, around 77% are singletons. The specimen sequenced was PBMCs. These receptors all come from a male donor in good health and CMV-seropositive.

The chain couples TRBV5-4 to TRBJ2-2; 7 nucleotides agree with TRBD1. This CDR3 has 15 amino acids. V lost 4 bases to trimming and J lost 3 bases; unmatched junction nucleotides: 6. CDR1 and CDR2 (germline): SGHNT, YYREEE (reference sequence). For the CDR3, the DNA is TGTGCCAGCAGCCCGAAGACAGGGTACACCGGGGAGCTGTTTTTT. Translating gives CASSPKTGYTGELFF.

This clone was counted a single time. The chain joins TRBV5-5 to TRBJ1-3, with D possibly being TRBD1 (5 bases). The CDR3 covers 16 residues. Germline-derived CDR1 and CDR2 are SGHKS and YYEKEE (reference sequence). V lost 2 bases, J lost 4 bases, and 16 bases lay in between. The CDR3 DNA is TGTGCCAGCAGCTTTTTTCAGGGTCGAGCGGGAAACACCATATATTTT. Translated: CASSFFQGRAGNTIYF.

In nucleotides, the CDR3 is TGTGCCAGCAGCCAAGCAGAGCGGGGGTACGAGCAGTACTTC. Translating gives CASSQAERGYEQYF. This chain uses TRBV4-2 with TRBJ2-7; TRBD2 matches at 8 bases. This CDR3 is built from 14 residues. Germline loops: CDR1 LGHNA, CDR2 YNFKEQ. V was clipped by 1 base and J by 4 bases; unmatched bases: 3.